The 26 T cell receptor beta chains reported below all come from one sample, sequenced in a study of OX40 agonist ivuxolimab in advanced cancers. Method: immunoSEQ multiplex PCR; TCRdb's copy keeps in-frame clones and lacks some. The table includes 50,000 to 75,000 clones, about 89% detected once. Sequencing used CD4+ or CD8+ T cells sorted from blood, obtained in a trial of the OX40 agonist ivuxolimab. The origin of the receptors is an adult with an advanced solid tumor such as melanoma, head and neck, liver or kidney cancer.

This clone was detected only a few times. V gene TRBV11-1 combines with J gene TRBJ2-7, with D possibly TRBD1 on 5 matching bases. The germline V and J ends were trimmed by 5 bases and 0 bases, with 11 bases remaining between them. The CDR3 sequence is 14 residues long. The germline gives CDR1 SGHAT, CDR2 FQDESV (reference sequence). CDR3 sequence (DNA): TGTGCCAGCAGCAAGGACACAGTCTCCTACGAGCAGTACTTC. It yields the protein CASSKDTVSYEQYF.

CDR3 DNA sequence: TGTGCCAGCAGTTTAAGGTCGGGGGGGCGGATCACTGAAGCTTTCTTT. The encoded protein is CASSLRSGGRITEAFF. V is TRBV28 and J is TRBJ1-1; D is possibly TRBD1 (6 bases). Deletions cut 2 bases from V and 4 bases from J, with 17 bases between. The CDR3 has 16 amino acids. Germline values: CDR1 MDHEN, CDR2 SYDVKM.

This clone was recorded only once. The chain recombines TRBV10-3 with TRBJ2-7, with TRBD1 matching 7 bases. CDR3 length equals 16 residues. From germline, CDR1 is ENHRY and CDR2 SYGVKD. With 2 bases clipped from V and 3 bases from J, the junction kept 10 bases outside the gene matches. CDR3 sequence (DNA): TGTGCCATCAGTGAGATCGACAGGGCCGGAAGCTACGAGCAGTACTTC. Its protein is CAISEIDRAGSYEQYF.

The CDR3 nucleotides are TGTGCCAGCAGCGTAACATCTCGTGGCGGGGAGCTGTTTTTT. It yields the protein CASSVTSRGGELFF. The chain combines TRBV9 with TRBJ2-2; D is unclear. The CDR3 covers 14 residues. The V and J ends lost 1 base and 7 bases respectively, with 11 bases between them. The germline CDR1 and CDR2 sequences are SGDLS and YYNGEE. Complete variable domain (other parts from reference TRBV9 and TRBJ2-2): DSGVTQTPKHLITATGQRVTLRCSPRSGDLSVYWYQQSLDQGLQFLIQYYNGEERAKGNILERFSAQQFPDLHSELNLSSLELGDSALYFCASSVTSRGGELFFGEGSRLTVL.

The chain joins TRBV19 to TRBJ1-5; D is possibly TRBD1 (6 bases). Germline CDR1 reads LNHDA; CDR2 reads SQIVND (reference sequence). V was cut by 3 bases and J by 5 bases, with 14 bases left in between. This CDR3 has 15 amino acids. The CDR3 region is CASSIPQGLYQPQHF. Here the CDR3 DNA reads TGTGCCAGTAGTATCCCTCAGGGGCTCTATCAGCCCCAGCATTTT. Together with reference TRBV19 and TRBJ1-5, the CDR3 gives the full variable domain: DGGITQSPKYLFRKEGQNVTLSCEQNLNHDAMYWYRQDPGQGLRLIYYSQIVNDFQKGDIAEGYSVSREKKESFPLTVTSAQKNPTAFYLCASSIPQGLYQPQHFGDGTRLSIL.

The rearrangement joins TRBV28 to TRBJ2-1; 11 bases are a match to TRBD2. The germline CDR1 and CDR2 sequences are MDHEN and SYDVKM. This CDR3 spans 16 amino acids. V was pared by 6 bases and J by 7 bases, with 11 bases of the junction left unmatched. Written as DNA, the CDR3 is TGTGCCAGCAGACGGGGGAGACTAGCGGGGTTTAATGAGCAGTTCTTC. Its protein is CASRRGRLAGFNEQFF.

The V gene is TRBV29-1, the J gene TRBJ2-2, with a possible D match to TRBD1 (5 bases). This CDR3 contains 13 residues. Germline V gene sequence: CDR1 SQVTM, CDR2 ANQGSEA. Trimming pared 5 bases from V and 6 bases from J, leaving 13 bases between. DNA of the CDR3: TGCAGCGTTAGTTCCAGGGTCTCCGGGGAGCTGTTTTTT. This encodes CSVSSRVSGELFF.

The genes are TRBV6-5 and TRBJ1-2; 9 positions agree with TRBD1. The V segment lost 8 bases and the J segment 4 bases; nucleotides outside the gene matches: 11. Germline V CDR1 and CDR2: MNHEY, SVGAGI. This CDR3 region has 15 residues. The DNA for the CDR3 is TGTGCCAGCTATTTCGGACAGGGGAAGGGCTATGGCTACACCTTC. This gives the protein CASYFGQGKGYGYTF.

In its sample, this clone was seen once. This sequence joins TRBV5-6 and TRBJ2-1; unclear D gene. Germline loops: CDR1 SGHDT, CDR2 YYEEEE. The ends were cut back, 2 bases at V and 6 bases at J, with 6 bases in the middle. The length of the CDR3 is 12 residues. In DNA, the CDR3 is TGTGCCAGCAGCTTTGTTACCAATGAGCAGTTCTTC. This gives the protein CASSFVTNEQFF.

V is TRBV4-2 and J is TRBJ1-1; 7 bases map to TRBD1. The germline gives CDR1 LGHNA, CDR2 YNFKEQ. The trim removed 4 bases at V and 0 bases at J, leaving 17 bases unmatched. The length of the CDR3 is 19 residues. The CDR3 DNA sequence: TGTGCCAGCAGCCTCGTTTTGGGCAGGGGGTACGACCTGAACACTGAAGCTTTCTTT. Amino acids: CASSLVLGRGYDLNTEAFF.

The chain carries TRBV6-6 and TRBJ2-3, with TRBD2 as a possible D gene (5 bases). The CDR3 is made up of 14 amino acids. Trimming removed 6 bases at V and 6 bases at J, with 16 bases between. The V gene's germline CDR1 is MNHNY and CDR2 SVGAGI (reference sequence). This CDR3 reads CASSVGSLSDTQYF. CDR3 coding DNA: TGTGCCAGCAGCGTTGGGAGCCTGTCGGATACGCAGTATTTT.

To note about this clone: The junction shows a germline mismatch at one end, possibly a read error. The chain combines TRBV13 with TRBJ2-3; TRBD1 matches 11 bases. Germline values: CDR1 PRHDT, CDR2 FYEKMQ (reference sequence). The CDR3 has 15 amino acids. As DNA, the CDR3 is TGTGCCAGCAGCTCCGGGACAGGGGGTACAGATGCGCAGTATTTT. Encoded protein: CASSSGTGGTDAQYF. The full variable domain, completed using reference TRBV13 and TRBJ2-3, is AAGVIQSPRHLIKEKRETATLKCYPIPRHDTVYWYQQGPGQDPQFLISFYEKMQSDKGSIPDRFSAQQFSDYHSELNMSSLELGDSALYFCASSSGTGGTDAQYFGPGTRLTVL.

The chain recombines TRBV5-1 with TRBJ2-2, with unresolved D. Between the trimmed V and J ends, which lost 0 bases and 4 bases, there was a span of 4 bases. The CDR3 runs 13 residues. The germline V gene encodes CDR1 SGHRS and CDR2 YFSETQ. The CDR3 protein is CASSLGSTGELFF. The CDR3 bases are TGCGCCAGCAGCTTGGGCAGCACCGGGGAGCTGTTTTTT.

The rearrangement joins TRBV5-1 to TRBJ2-7; 9 nucleotides line up with TRBD2. Germline-derived CDR1 and CDR2 are SGHRS and YFSETQ. The CDR3 consists of 14 residues. V lost 4 bases to trimming and J lost 5 bases; unmatched junction nucleotides: 7. CDR3 residues: CASSPVAGAHEQYF. CDR3 bases: TGCGCCAGCAGCCCGGTAGCGGGAGCCCACGAGCAGTACTTC.

The chain uses TRBV5-1 and TRBJ2-1; possibly TRBD1 or TRBD2 for D (6 bases each). Trimming shortened V by 7 bases and J by 2 bases, and 13 bases separated the two germline ends. There are 14 residues in the CDR3. Germline-derived CDR1 and CDR2 are SGHRS and YFSETQ. The DNA of the CDR3 is TGCGCCAGCGCACTGCGGGACACCTACAATGAGCAGTTCTTC. It is translated as CASALRDTYNEQFF.

The rearrangement joins TRBV9 to TRBJ1-5; a possible D gene is TRBD1 (5 bases). This CDR3 comprises 15 residues. Germline CDR1 reads SGDLS; CDR2 reads YYNGEE. V was trimmed by 7 bases and J by 2 bases, leaving 16 bases between them. The CDR3: CASGGEWFGNQPQHF. DNA for the CDR3: TGTGCCAGCGGGGGTGAGTGGTTCGGCAATCAGCCCCAGCATTTT.

The V and J genes are TRBV5-1 and TRBJ2-1; D unresolved. CDR3 size: 15 residues. Looked up from germline, CDR1 is SGHRS and CDR2 is YFSETQ. V lost 0 bases and J lost 5, with 12 bases in between. CDR3 nucleotides: TGCGCCAGCAGCTTGGCCACGAACAGCCACAATGAGCAGTTCTTC. This codes for CASSLATNSHNEQFF.

The chain employs TRBV28 and TRBJ2-3; D remains ambiguous. Germline-derived CDR1 and CDR2 are MDHEN and SYDVKM. Between the trimmed V and J ends, which lost 6 bases and 0 bases, there was a span of 10 bases. This CDR3 contains 14 residues. The CDR3 is CASRGWSSTDTQYF. The CDR3, as DNA: TGTGCCAGCAGGGGGTGGTCTAGCACAGATACGCAGTATTTT.

The V and J genes are TRBV5-1 and TRBJ1-4; D ambiguous. This CDR3 is 14 amino acids long. Looked up from germline, CDR1 is SGHRS and CDR2 is YFSETQ. The germline V and J ends were trimmed by 4 bases and 8 bases, with 15 bases remaining between them. CDR3 nucleotide sequence: TGCGCCAGCAGCCCTGGAGGGCAGGAAGAAAAACTGTTTTTT. The encoded protein is CASSPGGQEEKLFF.

The V and J genes are TRBV6-6 and TRBJ2-7, with D possibly being TRBD2 (6 bases). The V gene's germline CDR1 is MNHNY and CDR2 SVGAGI (reference sequence). The V and J ends lost 0 bases and 0 bases respectively, with 9 bases between them. This CDR3 has 15 amino acids. The CDR3 here is CASSYSGRDSYEQYF. For the CDR3, the DNA is TGTGCCAGCAGTTACTCCGGGCGGGACTCCTACGAGCAGTACTTC.

The V gene is TRBV2, the J gene TRBJ2-5, with D tentatively TRBD1 or TRBD2 (5 bases each). CDR1 SNHLY and CDR2 FYNNEI come from the germline V gene. CDR3 size: 14 residues. V shed 3 bases and J shed 4 bases, with 12 bases lying between them. The CDR3 loop is CASSDLTGTETQYF. The CDR3 region has the DNA TGTGCCAGCAGTGATCTGACCGGGACAGAGACCCAGTACTTC.

The gene calls are TRBV14 and TRBJ1-1; a possible D gene is TRBD1 (5 bases). Looked up from germline, CDR1 is SGHDN and CDR2 is FVKESK. Between the trimmed V and J ends, which lost 1 base and 2 bases, there was a span of 8 bases. The CDR3 covers 14 residues. CDR3 sequence: CASSQAGVNTEAFF. The CDR3 DNA reads as TGTGCCAGCAGCCAAGCGGGGGTTAACACTGAAGCTTTCTTT.

V and J are TRBV11-2 and TRBJ2-2, with D perhaps being TRBD1 or TRBD2 (5 bases each). This CDR3 spans 15 amino acids. With 6 bases removed from V and 3 bases from J, the gap between germline ends came to 14 bases. Germline values: CDR1 SGHAT, CDR2 FQNNGV. The CDR3 spells CASRPPGTHTGELFF. DNA for the CDR3: TGTGCCAGCAGACCCCCCGGGACCCACACCGGGGAGCTGTTTTTT.

This sequence joins TRBV9 and TRBJ1-2; no firm D call. V lost 6 bases and J lost 4, with 19 bases in between. Germline CDR1 and CDR2: SGDLS and YYNGEE. The CDR3 length is 15 residues. CDR3 DNA sequence: TGTGCCAGCACCCTAACCACGGACGGAAGCTATGGCTACACCTTC. It codes for CASTLTTDGSYGYTF.

The V call is TRBV28, the J call TRBJ2-1; tentatively, D is TRBD2 (6 bases). This CDR3 is built from 16 residues. The germline V gene has CDR1 MDHEN and CDR2 SYDVKM. V was cut by 8 bases and J by 8 bases, with 25 bases left in between. The CDR3, as DNA: TGTGCCAGCTTCGGAACTTTAGCGGAGAACCGAGATGAGCAGTTCTTC. It translates to CASFGTLAENRDEQFF. The whole variable domain, remainder taken from reference TRBV28 and TRBJ2-1, is DVKVTQSSRYLVKRTGEKVFLECVQDMDHENMFWYRQDPGLGLRLIYFSYDVKMKEKGDIPEGYSVSREKKERFSLILESASTNQTSMYLCASFGTLAENRDEQFFGPGTRLTVL.

The V and J genes are TRBV5-4 and TRBJ2-7; 11 nucleotides agree with TRBD1. The CDR3 length is 14 residues. Germline CDR1 and CDR2: SGHNT and YYREEE (reference sequence). Trimming removed 4 bases from V and 3 bases from J; junction bases left unmatched: 3. CDR3 sequence (DNA): TGTGCCAGCAGCGGGGACAGGGGGATCTACGAGCAGTACTTC. Translation gives CASSGDRGIYEQYF.